The rows below give T cell receptor beta chains drawn from one sample of a study of blood T cell repertoires in COVID-19. The method was immunoSEQ multiplex PCR; TCRdb's version includes in-frame clones alone and lacks a portion of them. The sample lists around 130,000 clones; approximately 71% were seen once. The specimen was peripheral blood. These TCRs come from a human donor in a cohort sampled during active COVID-19. CDR3s include the opening cysteine and the closing phenylalanine or tryptophan. Fields, in order: clone size, J gene, D gene, V gene, CDR3 protein, CDR3 DNA. D genes are given only for firm matches. Rows may omit the clone size; those that give it use once, few, many or a size class.

abundance: -
j_gene: TRBJ1-5
d_gene: TRBD1
v_gene: TRBV6-5
CDR3aa: CASRRQGVGNQPQHF
CDR3nt: TGTGCCAGCAGGCGACAGGGGGTCGGCAATCAGCCCCAGCATTTT

abundance: few
j_gene: TRBJ1-1
d_gene: -
v_gene: TRBV21-1
CDR3aa: CASSKGDRGLEAFF
CDR3nt: TGTGCCAGCAGCAAAGGGGACAGGGGGTTAGAAGCTTTCTTT

abundance: few
j_gene: TRBJ1-5
d_gene: -
v_gene: TRBV3-1/TRBV3-2
CDR3aa: CASSQGPGWQPQHF
CDR3nt: TGTGCCAGCAGCCAAGGCCCAGGTTGGCAGCCCCAGCATTTT

abundance: few
j_gene: TRBJ2-7
d_gene: -
v_gene: TRBV7-9
CDR3aa: CASSGPGTYEQYF
CDR3nt: TGTGCCAGCAGCGGCCCGGGGACCTACGAGCAGTACTTC

abundance: -
j_gene: TRBJ1-1
d_gene: -
v_gene: TRBV7-3
CDR3aa: CASSLYSGTEAFF
CDR3nt: TGTGCCAGCAGCTTGTATTCCGGGACTGAAGCTTTCTTT

abundance: -
j_gene: TRBJ2-7
d_gene: TRBD2
v_gene: TRBV28
CDR3aa: CASSLWGGSSYEQYF
CDR3nt: TGTGCCAGCAGTTTATGGGGCGGGAGCTCCTACGAGCAGTACTTC

abundance: -
j_gene: TRBJ2-7
d_gene: TRBD2
v_gene: TRBV30
CDR3aa: CAWQPASGVSYEQYF
CDR3nt: TGTGCCTGGCAGCCGGCGAGCGGGGTCTCCTACGAGCAGTACTTC

abundance: -
j_gene: TRBJ2-7
d_gene: -
v_gene: TRBV5-1
CDR3aa: CASSLTLASYEQYF
CDR3nt: TGCGCCAGCAGCTTGACACTAGCTTCCTACGAGCAGTACTTC

abundance: -
j_gene: TRBJ2-7
d_gene: -
v_gene: TRBV5-1
CDR3aa: CASSLDHNGEQYF
CDR3nt: TGCGCCAGCAGCTTGGATCACAACGGGGAGCAGTACTTC

abundance: -
j_gene: TRBJ2-7
d_gene: -
v_gene: TRBV7-9
CDR3aa: CASSHRDTPYEQYF
CDR3nt: TGTGCCAGCAGCCACAGGGACACTCCCTACGAGCAGTACTTC

abundance: -
j_gene: TRBJ2-7
d_gene: TRBD1
v_gene: TRBV10-3
CDR3aa: CAISESDRTYEQYF
CDR3nt: TGTGCCATCAGTGAGTCGGACAGGACCTACGAGCAGTACTTC

abundance: -
j_gene: TRBJ2-7
d_gene: TRBD1
v_gene: TRBV7-6
CDR3aa: CASSPGTGGVNEQYF
CDR3nt: TGTGCCAGCAGCCCGGGGACAGGGGGGGTGAACGAGCAGTACTTC

abundance: -
j_gene: TRBJ1-5
d_gene: -
v_gene: TRBV28
CDR3aa: CASSVPQGSNQPQHF
CDR3nt: TGTGCCAGCAGTGTCCCCCAGGGAAGCAATCAGCCCCAGCATTTT

abundance: once
j_gene: TRBJ2-7
d_gene: -
v_gene: TRBV9
CDR3aa: CASSVEGLSYEQYF
CDR3nt: TGTGCCAGCAGCGTAGAAGGACTGTCCTACGAGCAGTACTTC

abundance: once
j_gene: TRBJ2-7
d_gene: -
v_gene: TRBV5-1
CDR3aa: CASSLAGGGGTNEQYF
CDR3nt: TGCGCCAGCAGCTTGGCTGGTGGGGGAGGAACCAACGAGCAGTACTTC

abundance: -
j_gene: TRBJ1-1
d_gene: -
v_gene: TRBV6-1
CDR3aa: CASSEREGGNTEAFF
CDR3nt: TGTGCCAGCAGTGAACGGGAGGGGGGGAACACTGAAGCTTTCTTT

abundance: -
j_gene: TRBJ1-5
d_gene: -
v_gene: TRBV6-1
CDR3aa: CASSEALGESQPQHF
CDR3nt: TGTGCCAGCAGTGAAGCGCTCGGGGAGTCTCAGCCCCAGCATTTT

abundance: -
j_gene: TRBJ1-4
d_gene: -
v_gene: TRBV10-2
CDR3aa: CASSEKAAAGGEKLFF
CDR3nt: TGCGCCAGCAGTGAGAAGGCAGCGGCGGGGGGGGAAAAACTGTTTTTT

abundance: -
j_gene: TRBJ2-1
d_gene: TRBD2
v_gene: TRBV28
CDR3aa: CASTVAGSSYNEQFF
CDR3nt: TGTGCCAGCACTGTAGCGGGAAGCTCCTACAATGAGCAGTTCTTC

abundance: -
j_gene: TRBJ1-6
d_gene: TRBD1
v_gene: TRBV6-5
CDR3aa: CAGRQGAYNSPLHF
CDR3nt: TGTGCTGGAAGACAGGGGGCCTATAATTCACCCCTCCACTTT

abundance: -
j_gene: TRBJ2-7
d_gene: -
v_gene: TRBV27
CDR3aa: CASSVTGPYEQYF
CDR3nt: TGTGCCAGCAGTGTGACAGGACCCTACGAGCAGTACTTC

abundance: -
j_gene: TRBJ2-7
d_gene: -
v_gene: TRBV7-3
CDR3aa: CASSSAPISYEQYF
CDR3nt: TGTGCCAGCAGCTCCGCCCCTATTAGCTACGAGCAGTACTTC

abundance: few
j_gene: TRBJ1-1
d_gene: -
v_gene: TRBV28
CDR3aa: CASSFAGTEAFF
CDR3nt: TGTGCCAGCAGTTTCGCGGGCACTGAAGCTTTCTTT

abundance: -
j_gene: TRBJ1-4
d_gene: -
v_gene: TRBV7-9
CDR3aa: CAIGANNEKLFF
CDR3nt: TGTGCCATAGGGGCCAATAATGAAAAACTGTTTTTT

abundance: -
j_gene: TRBJ2-7
d_gene: -
v_gene: TRBV14
CDR3aa: CASSQRGRGREQYF
CDR3nt: TGTGCCAGCAGCCAGAGGGGCAGGGGTCGCGAGCAGTACTTC

abundance: -
j_gene: TRBJ1-4
d_gene: TRBD1
v_gene: TRBV19
CDR3aa: CASSTWDRLNEKLFF
CDR3nt: TGTGCCAGTAGTACCTGGGACAGGCTAAATGAAAAACTGTTTTTT

abundance: few
j_gene: TRBJ2-7
d_gene: -
v_gene: TRBV5-4
CDR3aa: CASSLATQRSYEQYF
CDR3nt: TGTGCCAGCAGCTTAGCTACCCAACGGTCCTACGAGCAGTACTTC